The next 6 T cell receptor beta chains were all read from a single sample in a study of CXCR3-negative and CXCR3-positive naive CD8 T cells. The TRB cDNA libraries were prepared by 5' RACE with UMI labels. Each CDR3 protein gets one entry in TCRdb, which reprocessed the 5' RACE reads and gives no DNA. This sample's table reports 5,000 to 5,500 distinct CDR3 sequences. Input material: naive CXCR3- CD8+ T cells from blood. Specified subset: CD45RO-CCR7+CD27+CD95- naive CD8+ T cells lacking CXCR3 (TNR3-). These receptors all come from a human donor in good health. Some clones in this sample may be carry-over from other donors' samples.

In terms of frequency, this clonotype is medium-sized (0.01 to 0.1%). The rearrangement joins TRBV15 to TRBJ1-5; TCRdb's D call, TRBD1, is unchecked because there is no DNA. The CDR3 is 15 residues long. CDR1 is LNHNV and CDR2 is YYDKDF in the germline V gene (reference sequence). CDR3 loop: CATSSDRGHNQPQHF.

Frequency places this clonotype as medium-sized. This chain connects TRBV29-1 to TRBJ2-1; the TCRdb call, TRBD1, lacks DNA for checking. Germline V gene data show CDR1 as SQVTM and CDR2 as ANQGSEA. The CDR3 has 13 amino acids. This CDR3 is CSVLTGEGDEQFF.

The V call is TRBV6-5, the J call TRBJ2-1; as DNA is missing, the TRBD1 call by TCRdb cannot be tested. The CDR3 runs 13 residues. Germline CDR1 is MNHEY and CDR2 is SVGAGI. This CDR3 reads CASSFGGGREQFF.

This clonotype is identified as medium-sized from frequency. The chain recombines TRBV30 with TRBJ1-1; TCRdb's assignment of TRBD1 cannot be checked, as there is no DNA. Germline values: CDR1 GTSNPN, CDR2 SVGIG (reference sequence). There are 14 residues in the CDR3. The CDR3 is CAWSESGQHTEAFF. Combining the CDR3 with reference TRBV30 and TRBJ1-1 gives the whole variable domain SQTIHQWPATLVQPVGSPLSLECTVEGTSNPNLYWYRQAAGRGLQLLFYSVGIGQISSEVPQNLSASRPQDRQFILSSKKLLLSDSGFYLCAWSESGQHTEAFFGQGTRLTVV.

The chain employs TRBV12-3 or TRBV12-4 and TRBJ2-1; as DNA is missing, the TRBD1 call by TCRdb cannot be tested. The CDR3 sequence is 15 residues long. The CDR3 loop reads CASSLTGWANNEQFF.

This chain links TRBV12-3 or TRBV12-4 with TRBJ1-1; the D call of TRBD1 rests on TCRdb alone, since no DNA is present to check it. This CDR3 is 14 amino acids long. The CDR3 region is CASSFGRGRTEAFF.